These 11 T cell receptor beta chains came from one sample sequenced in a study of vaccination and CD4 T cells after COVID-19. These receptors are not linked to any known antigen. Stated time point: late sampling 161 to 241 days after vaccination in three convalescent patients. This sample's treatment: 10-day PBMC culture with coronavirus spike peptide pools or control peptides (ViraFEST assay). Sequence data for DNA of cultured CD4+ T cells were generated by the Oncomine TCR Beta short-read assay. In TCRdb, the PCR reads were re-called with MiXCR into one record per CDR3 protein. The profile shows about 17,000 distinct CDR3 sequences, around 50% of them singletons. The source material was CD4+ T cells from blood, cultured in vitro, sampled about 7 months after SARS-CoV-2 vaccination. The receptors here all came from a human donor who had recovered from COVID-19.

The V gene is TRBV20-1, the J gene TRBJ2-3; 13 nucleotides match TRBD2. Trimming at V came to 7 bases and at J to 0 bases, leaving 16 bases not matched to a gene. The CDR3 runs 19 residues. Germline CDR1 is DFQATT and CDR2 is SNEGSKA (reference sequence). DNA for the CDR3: TGCAGTGGCAAGGACCCTTCTAGACTAGCGGGGGGAAGCACAGATACGCAGTATTTT. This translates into CSGKDPSRLAGGSTDTQYF.

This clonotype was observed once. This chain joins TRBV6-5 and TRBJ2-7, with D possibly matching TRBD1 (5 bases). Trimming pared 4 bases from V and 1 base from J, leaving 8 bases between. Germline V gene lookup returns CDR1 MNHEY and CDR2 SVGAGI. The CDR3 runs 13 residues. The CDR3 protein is CASSFTGSYEQYF. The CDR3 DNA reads TGTGCCAGCAGTTTTACAGGATCCTACGAGCAGTACTTC.

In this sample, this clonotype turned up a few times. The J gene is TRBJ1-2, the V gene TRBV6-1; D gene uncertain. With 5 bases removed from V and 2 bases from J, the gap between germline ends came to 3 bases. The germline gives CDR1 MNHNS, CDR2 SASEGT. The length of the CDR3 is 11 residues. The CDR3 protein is CASSLNYGYTF. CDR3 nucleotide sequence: TGTGCCAGCAGTCTCAACTATGGCTACACCTTC.

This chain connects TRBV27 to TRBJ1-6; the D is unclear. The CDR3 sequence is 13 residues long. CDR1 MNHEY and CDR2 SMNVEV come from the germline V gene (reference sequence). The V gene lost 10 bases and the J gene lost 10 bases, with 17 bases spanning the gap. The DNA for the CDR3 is TGTGCCACCAGCCCCGAGGAGAGGTCACCCCTCCACTTT. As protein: CATSPEERSPLHF.

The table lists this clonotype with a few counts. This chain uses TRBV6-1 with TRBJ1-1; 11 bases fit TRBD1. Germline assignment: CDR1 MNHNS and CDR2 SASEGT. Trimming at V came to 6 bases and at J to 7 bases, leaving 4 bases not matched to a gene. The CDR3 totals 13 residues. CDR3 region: CASRGQGGREAFF. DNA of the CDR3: TGTGCCAGCAGGGGACAGGGGGGACGTGAAGCTTTCTTT.

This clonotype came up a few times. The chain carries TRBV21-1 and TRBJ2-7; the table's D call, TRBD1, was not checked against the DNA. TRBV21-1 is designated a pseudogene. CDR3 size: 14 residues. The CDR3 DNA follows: TGTGCCAGCAGCAAAGATGGACAGGACTACGAGCAGTACTTC. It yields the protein CASSKDGQDYEQYF.

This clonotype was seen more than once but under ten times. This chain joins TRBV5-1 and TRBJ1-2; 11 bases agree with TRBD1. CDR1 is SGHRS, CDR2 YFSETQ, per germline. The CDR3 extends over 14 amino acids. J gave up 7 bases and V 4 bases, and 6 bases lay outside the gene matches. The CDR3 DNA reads TGCGCCAGCAGCCTAGGACAGGGGGCGCCTGGCTACACCTTC. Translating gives CASSLGQGAPGYTF.

The DNA for the CDR3 is TGTGCCAGCAGTGAATTGTCTGACCAGTACTTC. Encoded protein: CASSELSDQYF. The J gene is TRBJ2-7, the V gene TRBV2, with no clear D. V lost 2 bases to trimming and J lost 10 bases, with 9 bases between them. The germline V gene has CDR1 SNHLY and CDR2 FYNNEI. There are 11 residues in the CDR3.

The CDR3 nucleotides are TGTGCCAGCAGCTTAGCGACTAGCGGTTACTCTGGGGCCAACGTCCTGACTTTC. It translates to CASSLATSGYSGANVLTF. The V call is TRBV11-2, the J call TRBJ2-6, with TRBD2 matching 9 bases. CDR1 is SGHAT and CDR2 is FQNNGV in the germline V gene. The CDR3 runs 18 residues. Germline trimming cut 1 base from V and 0 bases from J; bases unmatched to any gene: 4.

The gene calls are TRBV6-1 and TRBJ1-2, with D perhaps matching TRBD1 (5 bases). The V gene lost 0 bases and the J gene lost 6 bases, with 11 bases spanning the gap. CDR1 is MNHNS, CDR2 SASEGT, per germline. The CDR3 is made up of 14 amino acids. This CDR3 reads CASSEASGINGYTF. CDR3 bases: TGTGCCAGCAGTGAAGCCTCAGGGATAAATGGCTACACCTTC.

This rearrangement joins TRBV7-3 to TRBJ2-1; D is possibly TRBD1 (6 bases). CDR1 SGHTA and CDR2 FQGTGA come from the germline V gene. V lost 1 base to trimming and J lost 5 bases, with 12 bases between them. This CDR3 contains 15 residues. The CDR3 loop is CASSLRGLVHNEQFF. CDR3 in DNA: TGTGCCAGCAGCTTAAGGGGGCTAGTACACAATGAGCAGTTCTTC.